Listed below are T cell receptor beta chains from one sample, sequenced in a study of cytomegalovirus exposure and HLA in healthy donors. TCRdb's copy holds only in-frame clones and misses some; the assay was immunoSEQ multiplex PCR. The sample holds 150,000 or so clones, roughly 80% seen once. The sample taken for sequencing was PBMCs. These receptors were obtained from a female donor in good health and CMV-seronegative. The conserved cysteine and the conserved F or W are not part of the CDR3 here.

v_call cdr3_length cdr3_aa
TRBV23-1 15 ASSPTDRERSNEKLF
TRBV30 11 AWGAGVREKLF
TRBV5-1 12 ASSLVGQSYEQY
TRBV7-9 14 ASSLAAGEGNQPQH
TRBV15 14 ATSRDTSGVIDTQY
TRBV18 10 ASSRSTAEQY
TRBV30 13 AWSGQPRLGTEAF
TRBV15 14 ATSRDLKGTAEGYT
TRBV27 11 ASSLGRNYGYT
TRBV6-6 13 ASSYSASSNQPQH
TRBV2 15 ASRERGGGHLGETQY
TRBV30 11 AWSVTGYYEQY
TRBV7-9 13 ASSFDRVPQETQY
TRBV2 13 ASSEIGTGSYEQY
TRBV30 11 AWSLAGVDTQY
TRBV9 12 ASSPRQGDTEAF
TRBV7-7 13 ASSKDATSTDTQY
TRBV27 14 ASSLWKGQGYNEQF
TRBV5-6 11 ASSLGRGREAF
TRBV7-8 12 ASSLGIQVDEQF
TRBV7-9 13 ASSARGPGANVLT
TRBV7-8 13 ASSLVAGAGDEQF
TRBV6-1 13 ASSAGGPVVGTQY
TRBV7-8 13 ASSSLDGRAYEQY
TRBV5-1 14 ASSSFGTASSYEQY
TRBV18 13 ASSPLITGGTEAF
TRBV21-1 20 ASSKVALGLAGTLTLPYEQY
TRBV11-2 12 ASSLEGAGAEAF
TRBV19 12 ASSRDRGDQPQH
TRBV9 13 ASSATGDSNQPQH
TRBV29-1 12 SVGLGGRAAVQY
TRBV19 14 ASSIKWGGYNQPQH
TRBV7-9 11 ASSNQGAYGYT